The 27 T cell receptor beta chains reported below all come from one sample, sequenced in a study of shared clonotypes between healthy human individuals (dated by TCRdb to the early 2020s). Receptor libraries were prepared by the immunoSEQ multiplex PCR assay. The immuneACCESS repertoire file appears here via TCRdb, limited to in-frame rearrangements. These files lack a portion of the clones; in checked studies, under half of the deficit traces to unresolved V genes, and the cause of the others is not known. This sample is represented by 950,000 to 1,300,000 clones; approximately 70% of them were singletons. The biggest ten clones account for around 1.4% of the sample. Sequenced: memory CD4+ T cells sorted from blood. What this sample's cell subset or site label stands for: CD45RA-negative fraction. These receptors came from a man aged 18 to 30 in good health.

The chain employs TRBV6-1 and TRBJ2-5; D is uncertain. This CDR3 region has 12 residues. The V end lost 3 bases, the J end lost 5 bases, and 7 bases lay between the germline ends. CDR1 and CDR2 from the germline V gene are MNHNS and SASEGT. This CDR3 reads CASSDLGETQYF. In DNA form, the CDR3 reads TGTGCCAGCAGTGACCTTGGGGAGACCCAGTACTTC.

V gene TRBV19 combines with J gene TRBJ1-5, with D possibly matching TRBD1 (6 bases). The ends were cut back, 2 bases at V and 0 bases at J, with 11 bases in the middle. CDR3 length: 16 amino acids. CDR1 is LNHDA, CDR2 SQIVND, per germline (reference sequence). DNA of the CDR3: TGTGCCAGTAGTATAATCTGGACAGATAGCAATCAGCCCCAGCATTTT. It translates to CASSIIWTDSNQPQHF.

V gene TRBV20-1 combines with J gene TRBJ2-3; 8 bases are a match to TRBD2. After removal of 5 bases from V and 10 bases from J, the junction contained 5 bases not matched to a gene. Germline CDR1 DFQATT, CDR2 SNEGSKA (reference sequence). The CDR3 loop spans 11 amino acids. The CDR3 spells CSALPGGAQYF. DNA for the CDR3: TGCAGTGCTCTTCCGGGGGGGGCGCAGTATTTT.

This rearrangement joins TRBV28 to TRBJ1-5; 8 bases agree with TRBD1. The CDR3 has 14 amino acids. Germline loops: CDR1 MDHEN, CDR2 SYDVKM. J lost 7 bases, V lost 6 bases, and 8 bases had no gene match. The CDR3 DNA reads TGTGCCAGCAGCCCTACCGGACAGGGCCAGCCCCAGCATTTT. Protein: CASSPTGQGQPQHF.

The rearrangement joins TRBV6-6 to TRBJ1-3; no firm D call. V gave up 2 bases and J gave up 0 bases, with 8 bases separating them. The CDR3 runs 15 residues. Germline CDR1 is MNHNY and CDR2 is SVGAGI (reference sequence). This CDR3 reads CASSYEPDSGNTIYF. The CDR3 DNA is TGTGCCAGCAGTTACGAACCCGACTCTGGAAACACCATATATTTT.

This clone was observed a single time. J is TRBJ2-1 and V is TRBV4-3; D is ambiguous. The germline V gene has CDR1 LGHNA and CDR2 YSLEER. V lost 2 bases and J lost 0, with 8 bases in between. The CDR3 is 15 amino acids. CDR3 nucleotide sequence: TGCGCCAGCAGCCAAACCCTTAACTCCTACAATGAGCAGTTCTTC. Translation: CASSQTLNSYNEQFF.

The J gene is TRBJ1-1, the V gene TRBV29-1; the D is unclear. Germline assignment: CDR1 SQVTM and CDR2 ANQGSEA. Trimming cost V 6 bases and J 5 bases, with 22 bases left between them. The CDR3 runs 15 residues. CDR3 DNA sequence: TGCAGCGTGGTATTTGTCGGACGGCAGAAGACTGAAGCTTTCTTT. Protein product: CSVVFVGRQKTEAFF. The whole variable domain, remainder taken from reference TRBV29-1 and TRBJ1-1, is SAVISQKPSRDICQRGTSLTIQCQVDSQVTMMFWYRQQPGQSLTLIATANQGSEATYESGFVIDKFPISRPNLTFSTLTVSNMSPEDSSIYLCSVVFVGRQKTEAFFGQGTRLTVV.

With respect to this clone: This same CDR3 is encoded by further DNA sequences in the sample. The V gene is TRBV7-9, the J gene TRBJ1-4, with D possibly TRBD1 on 6 matching bases. The length of the CDR3 is 14 residues. Trimming removed 1 base from V and 8 bases from J, with 11 bases in between. Germline CDR1 and CDR2: SEHNR and FQNEAQ (reference sequence). The CDR3 region has the DNA TGTGCCAGCAGCTTAGGTACAGGGAGGGAAAAACTGTTTTTT. It specifies CASSLGTGREKLFF.

The chain is built from TRBV19 and TRBJ1-5; 7 nucleotides match TRBD1. Germline V gives CDR1 LNHDA, CDR2 SQIVND (reference sequence). CDR3 size: 14 residues. After removal of 2 bases from V and 6 bases from J, the junction contained 4 bases not matched to a gene. The CDR3 loop is CASSITGDGQPQHF. The DNA of the CDR3 is TGTGCCAGTAGTATAACAGGGGACGGTCAGCCCCAGCATTTT.

This clone came up a few times. The chain is built from TRBV4-1 and TRBJ2-3; TRBD1 might be the D (6 bases). Germline CDR1 reads MGHRA; CDR2 reads YSYEKL. Trimming cost V 4 bases and J 0 bases, with 8 bases left between them. This CDR3 comprises 14 residues. CDR3 nucleotide sequence: TGCGCCAGCAGCCCAACAGGGAGCACAGATACGCAGTATTTT. Translating it yields CASSPTGSTDTQYF.

Only one count was recorded for this clone. The chain recombines TRBV18 with TRBJ2-3; the D is unclear. V was clipped by 1 base and J by 2 bases, with 4 bases between them. Germline-derived CDR1 and CDR2 are KGHSH and LQKENI. The CDR3 has 13 amino acids. CDR3 DNA sequence: TGTGCCAGCTCACCACGCCTCACAGATACGCAGTATTTT. The encoded protein is CASSPRLTDTQYF.

The chain employs TRBV5-1 and TRBJ2-3; 8 nucleotides line up with TRBD2. This CDR3 contains 15 residues. Germline assignment: CDR1 SGHRS and CDR2 YFSETQ. V lost 4 bases, J lost 0 bases, and 4 bases stayed unmatched. The CDR3 sequence: CASSQAGVSTDTQYF. CDR3 bases: TGCGCCAGCAGCCAAGCGGGAGTGAGCACAGATACGCAGTATTTT.

This clone was counted a single time. V gene TRBV10-3 combines with J gene TRBJ2-5; tentative D call: TRBD2 (5 bases). Germline V lookup: CDR1 ENHRY, CDR2 SYGVKD. The V and J ends lost 8 bases and 5 bases respectively, with 12 bases between them. This CDR3 comprises 12 residues. As DNA, the CDR3 is TGTGCCATCCGGGCGGGCTCCGAGACCCAGTACTTC. Translation gives CAIRAGSETQYF.

The CDR3 nucleotides read TGCGCCATCCCTAAGGGACTAGCGGGACAAGAGACCCAGTACTTC. This sequence encodes CAIPKGLAGQETQYF. The chain is built from TRBV4-1 and TRBJ2-5; TRBD2 aligns across 13 bases. The CDR3 has 15 amino acids. V trimming: 10 bases; J trimming: 2 bases; junction bases outside the gene matches: 7. Germline lookup yields CDR1 MGHRA and CDR2 YSYEKL.

This rearrangement joins TRBV29-1 to TRBJ2-2; maybe TRBD1 (5 bases). CDR1 and CDR2 from the germline V gene are SQVTM and ANQGSEA. CDR3 size: 14 residues. Trimming removed 5 bases at V and 0 bases at J, with 10 bases between. The CDR3 loop is CSVRTPSNTGELFF. For the CDR3, the DNA is TGCAGCGTTAGGACACCTTCGAACACCGGGGAGCTGTTTTTT.

V and J are TRBV4-1 and TRBJ2-5, with 7 nucleotides matching TRBD1. Germline CDR1 MGHRA, CDR2 YSYEKL. This CDR3 has 14 amino acids. With V trimmed by 1 base and J by 5 bases, 4 bases remained unmatched. The CDR3 spells CASSQGQGYETQYF. The CDR3 nucleotides are TGCGCCAGCAGCCAAGGACAGGGATATGAGACCCAGTACTTC.

J is TRBJ1-1 and V is TRBV6-5; 8 bases agree with TRBD1. Germline V gene data show CDR1 as MNHEY and CDR2 as SVGAGI. The junction had 7 bases not matched to a gene; V was cut back by 6 bases and J by 4 bases. The CDR3 has 14 residues. The CDR3 nucleotides are TGTGCCAGCAGCCGACAGGGGCCGGGCACTGAAGCTTTCTTT. This codes for CASSRQGPGTEAFF.

The V gene is TRBV7-2, the J gene TRBJ2-4; D possibly uses TRBD1 or TRBD2 (6 bases each). This CDR3 contains 13 residues. From germline, CDR1 is SGHTA and CDR2 FQGNSA. Trimming removed 2 bases at V and 8 bases at J, with 10 bases between. The CDR3 DNA sequence: TGTGCCAGCAGCTTAAATAGGGGGGACATTCAGTACTTC. As protein: CASSLNRGDIQYF.

The CDR3 loop is CASSEVGAGAQYF. As DNA, the CDR3 is TGTGCCAGCAGTGAAGTAGGAGCAGGCGCGCAGTATTTT. The chain recombines TRBV6-1 with TRBJ2-3; D unresolved. This CDR3 is built from 13 residues. The germline V gene has CDR1 MNHNS and CDR2 SASEGT. The V end lost 1 base, the J end lost 10 bases, and 12 bases lay between the germline ends.

V is TRBV28 and J is TRBJ1-5; the D gene is possibly TRBD1 (6 bases). Germline V gene lookup returns CDR1 MDHEN and CDR2 SYDVKM. Trimming left V 6 bases short and J 6 bases short, with 18 bases between. This CDR3 contains 15 residues. The CDR3 sequence: CASSTLRGGIQPQHF. CDR3 nucleotides: TGTGCCAGCAGCACTCTTCGAGGGGGGATTCAGCCCCAGCATTTT. The variable domain in full, with the rest retrieved from reference TRBV28 and TRBJ1-5, is DVKVTQSSRYLVKRTGEKVFLECVQDMDHENMFWYRQDPGLGLRLIYFSYDVKMKEKGDIPEGYSVSREKKERFSLILESASTNQTSMYLCASSTLRGGIQPQHFGDGTRLSIL.

The chain combines TRBV21-1 with TRBJ2-1; the table's D call, TRBD2, has no DNA check behind it. TRBV21-1 is described as a pseudogene. This CDR3 has 13 amino acids. In nucleotides, the CDR3 is TGTGCCAGTACTCTTTCTAGGCGGAATGAGCAGTTCTTC. Translation gives CASTLSRRNEQFF.

The rearrangement uses TRBV27 and TRBJ1-2; TRBD1 matches at 11 bases. Germline values: CDR1 MNHEY, CDR2 SMNVEV (reference sequence). Trimming at V came to 3 bases and at J to 8 bases, leaving 8 bases not matched to a gene. The CDR3 loop spans 15 amino acids. The CDR3 sequence is CASSLLAGQGGGYTF. The CDR3 region has the DNA TGTGCCAGCAGTTTGCTGGCGGGACAGGGGGGCGGCTACACCTTC.

This clone was seen just once. The chain is built from TRBV5-1 and TRBJ2-2, with 10 bases that match TRBD2. V shed 4 bases and J 1 base; nucleotides not matched to a gene: 1. Germline V gene lookup returns CDR1 SGHRS and CDR2 YFSETQ. This CDR3 is built from 15 residues. Here the CDR3 reads CASSVAGGNTGELFF. The CDR3 DNA follows: TGCGCCAGCAGCGTAGCGGGGGGGAACACCGGGGAGCTGTTTTTT.

Notes on this clone: This sequence may be a read error, since a much larger clone differs from it by one base. This sequence joins TRBV5-5 and TRBJ1-1; TRBD1 aligns across 7 bases. The germline V gene has CDR1 SGHKS and CDR2 YYEKEE (reference sequence). This CDR3 has 14 residues. With V trimmed by 0 bases and J by 1 base, 0 bases remained unmatched. CDR3 protein: CASSLDRGNTEAFF. The CDR3 DNA is TGTGCCAGCAGCTTGGACAGGGGGAACACTGAAGCTTTCTTT.

The chain employs TRBV30 and TRBJ1-6; 7 bases are a match to TRBD1. The germline V gene has CDR1 GTSNPN and CDR2 SVGIG (reference sequence). CDR3 length: 15 amino acids. V shed 3 bases and J 10 bases; nucleotides not matched to a gene: 12. The CDR3 protein is CAWRTGQVVSSPLHF. Written as DNA, the CDR3 is TGTGCCTGGAGAACCGGACAGGTAGTCAGCTCACCCCTCCACTTT.

This clone has a handful of counts. The chain is built from TRBV19 and TRBJ1-6, with 7 bases fitting TRBD1. The CDR3 has 15 residues. V lost 2 bases to trimming and J lost 6 bases; unmatched junction nucleotides: 4. The germline V gene encodes CDR1 LNHDA and CDR2 SQIVND (reference sequence). This chain's CDR3 is CASSITQGSNSPLHF. Written as DNA, the CDR3 is TGTGCCAGTAGTATAACACAGGGGAGTAATTCACCCCTCCACTTT.

This chain joins TRBV6-1 and TRBJ2-2; D ambiguous. The length of the CDR3 is 13 residues. The V gene lost 10 bases and the J gene lost 1 base, with 10 bases spanning the gap. CDR1 MNHNS and CDR2 SASEGT come from the germline V gene. This CDR3 reads CAIGSLNTGELFF. For the CDR3, the DNA is TGTGCCATCGGATCCTTGAACACCGGGGAGCTGTTTTTT.